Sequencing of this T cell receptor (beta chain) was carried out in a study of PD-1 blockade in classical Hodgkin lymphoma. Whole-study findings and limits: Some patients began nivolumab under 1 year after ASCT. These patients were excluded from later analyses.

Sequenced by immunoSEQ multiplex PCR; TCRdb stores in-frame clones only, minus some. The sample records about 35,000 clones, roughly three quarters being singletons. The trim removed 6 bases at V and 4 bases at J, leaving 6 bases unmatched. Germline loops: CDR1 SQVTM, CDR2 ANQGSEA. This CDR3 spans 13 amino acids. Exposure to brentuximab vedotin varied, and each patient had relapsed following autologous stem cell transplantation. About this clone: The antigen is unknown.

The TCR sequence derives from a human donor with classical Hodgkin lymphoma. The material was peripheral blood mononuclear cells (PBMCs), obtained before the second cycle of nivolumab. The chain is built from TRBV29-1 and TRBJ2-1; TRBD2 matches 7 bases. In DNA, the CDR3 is TGCAGCGTCTCCAGGACTAGGTACAATGAGCAGTTCTTC. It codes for CSVSRTRYNEQFF.